Following are 9 T cell receptor beta chains from one sample sequenced in a study of CD8 T cells in ankylosing spondylitis. TCRdb re-called the 5' RACE reads through MiXCR, storing one row per CDR3 protein. This repertoire shows approximately 69,000 distinct CDR3 sequences, about 5.7% found once; its top ten account for around 2%. Input material: blood, either unsorted or a sorted T cell fraction (not recorded which). Receptor source: a male donor with ankylosing spondylitis or in good health (not recorded which).

This clonotype was detected ten times or more. V is TRBV28 and J is TRBJ2-7; no clear D. From germline, CDR1 is MDHEN and CDR2 SYDVKM. V was shortened by 2 bases and J by 4 bases, with 6 bases between the two germline ends. The CDR3 totals 12 residues. CDR3 sequence: CASSLRLYEQYF. CDR3 DNA sequence: TGTGCCAGCAGTTTACGGTTGTACGAGCAGTACTTC. Full variable domain (missing parts from reference TRBV28 and TRBJ2-7): DVKVTQSSRYLVKRTGEKVFLECVQDMDHENMFWYRQDPGLGLRLIYFSYDVKMKEKGDIPEGYSVSREKKERFSLILESASTNQTSMYLCASSLRLYEQYFGPGTRLTVT.

This clonotype came up many times. The chain employs TRBV29-1 and TRBJ2-1; 9 bases match TRBD1. Germline loops: CDR1 SQVTM, CDR2 ANQGSEA. This CDR3 comprises 16 residues. Trimming removed 3 bases from V and 6 bases from J; junction bases left unmatched: 12. The DNA of the CDR3 is TGCAGCGTTGATGGATGGGACAGGGAAACTGGCAATGAGCAGTTCTTC. Encoded protein: CSVDGWDRETGNEQFF.

This clonotype was counted ten times or more. The chain has TRBV10-3 and TRBJ1-1; possible D gene TRBD1, 6 bases. Germline values: CDR1 ENHRY, CDR2 SYGVKD. The V and J ends lost 0 bases and 1 base respectively, with 15 bases between them. CDR3 length equals 17 residues. The CDR3, as DNA: TGTGCCATCAGTGAGTCGACGGGGGGCCCTAAGAACACTGAAGCTTTCTTT. Its protein product is CAISESTGGPKNTEAFF.

This clonotype was recorded at least ten times. This chain's CDR3 is CRPLGNTEAFF. The CDR3, as DNA: TGCAGGCCCCTAGGGAACACTGAAGCTTTCTTT. The chain combines TRBV20-1 with TRBJ1-1, with no clear D. This CDR3 spans 11 amino acids. The germline gives CDR1 DFQATT, CDR2 SNEGSKA (reference sequence).

This clonotype was found many times. The rearrangement links TRBV5-1 to TRBJ1-6; no reliable D call. There are 14 residues in the CDR3. The V gene's germline CDR1 is SGHRS and CDR2 YFSETQ. Trimming removed 3 bases at V and 7 bases at J, with 11 bases between. CDR3 sequence: CASSSETRNSPLHF. The CDR3 coding sequence is TGCGCCAGCAGCTCAGAAACCAGGAATTCACCCCTCCACTTT.

This clonotype was seen many times. V usage is TRBV5-5 and J usage is TRBJ2-7; D call uncertain. Germline values: CDR1 SGHKS, CDR2 YYEKEE (reference sequence). V was shortened by 3 bases and J by 4 bases, with 17 bases between the two germline ends. The CDR3 has 15 residues. CDR3 coding DNA: TGTGCCAGCAGCTCGTTTTACACAGCCTCATACGAGCAGTACTTC. Its protein is CASSSFYTASYEQYF.

This clonotype was observed many times. CDR3 sequence: CASSLDSPWEKLFF. CDR3 in DNA: TGCGCCAGCAGCTTAGACAGTCCCTGGGAAAAACTGTTTTTT. This chain connects TRBV5-1 to TRBJ1-4, with D possibly TRBD1 on 5 matching bases. CDR3 size: 14 residues. Germline V gene data show CDR1 as SGHRS and CDR2 as YFSETQ. V was clipped by 2 bases and J by 8 bases, with 13 bases between them.

Many counts were recorded for this clonotype. The V gene is TRBV24-1, the J gene TRBJ2-1; no clear D. This CDR3 has 14 residues. CDR1 is KGHDR and CDR2 is SFDVKD in the germline V gene. Trimming took 3 bases from V and 5 from J, leaving 10 bases between them. CDR3: CATSDVARNNEQFF. CDR3 nucleotide sequence: TGTGCCACCAGTGATGTCGCTAGGAACAATGAGCAGTTCTTC.

Written as DNA, the CDR3 is TGCGCCAGCAGCAGGGGGCAGGTGGAGACCCAGTACTTC. It translates to CASSRGQVETQYF. The chain uses TRBV5-1 and TRBJ2-5, with 7 nucleotides matching TRBD1. Per the germline V gene, CDR1 is SGHRS and CDR2 is YFSETQ. With 4 bases clipped from V and 5 bases from J, the junction kept 5 bases outside the gene matches. The CDR3 contains 13 residues.